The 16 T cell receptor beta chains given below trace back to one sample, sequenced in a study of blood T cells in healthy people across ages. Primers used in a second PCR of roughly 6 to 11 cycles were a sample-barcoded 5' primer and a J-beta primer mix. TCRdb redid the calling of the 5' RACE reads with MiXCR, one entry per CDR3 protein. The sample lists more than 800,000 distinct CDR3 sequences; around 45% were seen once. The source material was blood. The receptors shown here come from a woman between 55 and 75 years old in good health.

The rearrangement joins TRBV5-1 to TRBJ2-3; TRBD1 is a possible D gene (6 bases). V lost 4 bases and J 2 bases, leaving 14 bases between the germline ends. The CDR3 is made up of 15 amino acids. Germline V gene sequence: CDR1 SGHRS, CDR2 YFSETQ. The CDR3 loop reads CASSSTGPFTDTQYF. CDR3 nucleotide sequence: TGCGCCAGCAGCAGTACAGGGCCCTTCACAGATACGCAGTATTTT.

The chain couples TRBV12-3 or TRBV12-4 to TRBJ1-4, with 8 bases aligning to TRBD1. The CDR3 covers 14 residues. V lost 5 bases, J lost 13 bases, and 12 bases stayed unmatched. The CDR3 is CASSKEDRARRLFF. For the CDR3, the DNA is TGTGCCAGCAGTAAAGAGGACAGGGCCAGGAGACTGTTTTTT.

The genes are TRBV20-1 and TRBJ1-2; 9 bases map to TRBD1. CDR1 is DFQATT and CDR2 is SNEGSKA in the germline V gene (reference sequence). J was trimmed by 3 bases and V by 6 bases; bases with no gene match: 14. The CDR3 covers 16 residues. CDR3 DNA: TGCAGTGCCCCCCCGGCGGACAGGGGATTTGACTATGGCTACACCTTC. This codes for CSAPPADRGFDYGYTF.

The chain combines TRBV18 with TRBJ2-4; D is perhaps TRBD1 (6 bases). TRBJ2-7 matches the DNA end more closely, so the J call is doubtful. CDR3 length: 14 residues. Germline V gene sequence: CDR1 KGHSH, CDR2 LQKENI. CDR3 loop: CASSKSGVSYEQYF. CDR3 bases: TGTGCCAGCTCAAAGTCAGGGGTTAGCTACGAGCAGTACTTC.

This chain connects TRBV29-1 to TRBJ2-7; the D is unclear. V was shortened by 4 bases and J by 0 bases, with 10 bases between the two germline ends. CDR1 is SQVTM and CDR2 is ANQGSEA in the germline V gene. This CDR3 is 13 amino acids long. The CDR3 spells CSVGTESSYEQYF. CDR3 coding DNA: TGCAGCGTTGGGACCGAGAGCTCCTACGAGCAGTACTTC.

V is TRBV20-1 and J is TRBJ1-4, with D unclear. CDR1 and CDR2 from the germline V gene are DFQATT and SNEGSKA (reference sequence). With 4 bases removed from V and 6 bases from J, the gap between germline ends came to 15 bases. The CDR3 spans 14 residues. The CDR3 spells CSAKSGTGDEKLFF. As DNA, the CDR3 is TGCAGTGCTAAGAGTGGCACCGGTGATGAAAAACTGTTTTTT.

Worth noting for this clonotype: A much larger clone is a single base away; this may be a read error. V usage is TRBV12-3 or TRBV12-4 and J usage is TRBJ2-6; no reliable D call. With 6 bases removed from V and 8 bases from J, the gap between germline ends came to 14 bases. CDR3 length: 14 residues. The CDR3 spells CASRTGSGSNVLTF. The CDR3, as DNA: TGTGCCAGCAGGACTGGATCCGGGTCCAACGTCCTGACTTTC.

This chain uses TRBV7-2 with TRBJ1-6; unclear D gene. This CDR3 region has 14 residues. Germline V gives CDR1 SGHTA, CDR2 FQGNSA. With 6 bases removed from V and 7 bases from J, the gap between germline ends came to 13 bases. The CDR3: CASRQQSGNSPLHF. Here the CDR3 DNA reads TGTGCCAGCAGGCAACAGTCTGGGAATTCACCCCTCCACTTT.

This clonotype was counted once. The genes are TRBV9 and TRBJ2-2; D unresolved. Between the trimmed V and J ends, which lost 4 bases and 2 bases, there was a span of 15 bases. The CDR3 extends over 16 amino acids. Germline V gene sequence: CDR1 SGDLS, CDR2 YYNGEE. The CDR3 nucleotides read TGTGCCAGCAGCATAGATGTCCGCGGTAACACCGGGGAGCTGTTTTTT. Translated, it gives CASSIDVRGNTGELFF. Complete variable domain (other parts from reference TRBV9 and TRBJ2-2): DSGVTQTPKHLITATGQRVTLRCSPRSGDLSVYWYQQSLDQGLQFLIQYYNGEERAKGNILERFSAQQFPDLHSELNLSSLELGDSALYFCASSIDVRGNTGELFFGEGSRLTVL.

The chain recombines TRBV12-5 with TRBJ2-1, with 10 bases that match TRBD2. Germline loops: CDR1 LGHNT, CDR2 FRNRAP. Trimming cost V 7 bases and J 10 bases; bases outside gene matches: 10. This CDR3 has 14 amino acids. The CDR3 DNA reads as TGTGCTAGTGCTCTCCTAGCGGGAGAAGGGGAGCAGTTCTTC. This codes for CASALLAGEGEQFF.

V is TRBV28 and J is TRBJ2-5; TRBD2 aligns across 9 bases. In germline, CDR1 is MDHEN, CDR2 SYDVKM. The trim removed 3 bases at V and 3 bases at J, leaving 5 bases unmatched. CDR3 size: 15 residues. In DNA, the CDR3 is TGTGCCAGCAGTTTTGGGACTAGCTTAGAAGAGACCCAGTACTTC. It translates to CASSFGTSLEETQYF.

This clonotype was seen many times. The chain's CDR3 is CASSQPGQKRTQYF. As DNA, the CDR3 is TGCGCCAGCAGCCAACCGGGACAAAAACGGACCCAGTACTTC. This rearrangement joins TRBV4-1 to TRBJ2-5; maybe TRBD1 (6 bases). The CDR3 is 14 amino acids. Germline assignment: CDR1 MGHRA and CDR2 YSYEKL. V shed 2 bases and J shed 7 bases, with 14 bases lying between them.

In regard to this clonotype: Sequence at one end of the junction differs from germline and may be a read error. CDR3 in amino acids: CASSLGGAEESQYF. The CDR3, as DNA: TGCGCCAGCAGCTTGGGGGGAGCGGAAGAGTCCCAGTACTTC. The J gene is TRBJ2-5, the V gene TRBV5-1; tentative D call: TRBD2 (5 bases). The germline gives CDR1 SGHRS, CDR2 YFSETQ. This CDR3 contains 14 residues.

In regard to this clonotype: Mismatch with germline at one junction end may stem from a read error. CDR3 residues: CAGSPGGRGNYGYTF. The CDR3 DNA sequence: TGTGCCGGCAGCCCCGGGGGCAGGGGGAACTATGGCTACACCTTC. This chain joins TRBV27 and TRBJ1-2; the match to TRBD1 covers 7 bases. CDR1 is MNHEY, CDR2 SMNVEV, per germline (reference sequence). There are 15 residues in the CDR3.

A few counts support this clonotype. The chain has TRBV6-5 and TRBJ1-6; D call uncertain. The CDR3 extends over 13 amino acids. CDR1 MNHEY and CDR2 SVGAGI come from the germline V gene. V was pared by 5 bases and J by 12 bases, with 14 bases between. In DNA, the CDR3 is TGTGCCAGCAGTCCGGACGGGAGAAGACCCCTCCACTTT. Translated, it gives CASSPDGRRPLHF.

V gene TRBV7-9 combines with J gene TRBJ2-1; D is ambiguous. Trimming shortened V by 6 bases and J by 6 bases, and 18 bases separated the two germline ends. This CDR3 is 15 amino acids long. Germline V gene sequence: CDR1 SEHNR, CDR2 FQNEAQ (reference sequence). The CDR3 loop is CASSPGPDRTNEQFF. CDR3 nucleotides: TGTGCCAGCAGTCCCGGGCCCGATCGGACCAATGAGCAGTTCTTC.